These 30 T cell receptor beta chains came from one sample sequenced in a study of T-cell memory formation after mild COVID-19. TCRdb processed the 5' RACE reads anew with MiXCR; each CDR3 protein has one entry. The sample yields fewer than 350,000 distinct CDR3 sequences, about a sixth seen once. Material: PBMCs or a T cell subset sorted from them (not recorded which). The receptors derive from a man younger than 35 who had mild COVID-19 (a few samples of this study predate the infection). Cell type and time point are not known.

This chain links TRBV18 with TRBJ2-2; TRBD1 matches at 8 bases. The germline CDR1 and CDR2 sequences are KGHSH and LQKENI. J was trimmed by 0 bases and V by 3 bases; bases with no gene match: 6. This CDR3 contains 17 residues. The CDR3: CASSPSGQGTNTGELFF. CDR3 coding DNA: TGTGCCAGCTCACCCAGCGGACAGGGAACGAACACCGGGGAGCTGTTTTTT. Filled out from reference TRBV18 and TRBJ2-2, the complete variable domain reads NAGVMQNPRHLVRRRGQEARLRCSPMKGHSHVYWYRQLPEEGLKFMVYLQKENIIDESGMPKERFSAEFPKEGPSILRIQQVVRGDSAAYFCASSPSGQGTNTGELFFGEGSRLTVL.

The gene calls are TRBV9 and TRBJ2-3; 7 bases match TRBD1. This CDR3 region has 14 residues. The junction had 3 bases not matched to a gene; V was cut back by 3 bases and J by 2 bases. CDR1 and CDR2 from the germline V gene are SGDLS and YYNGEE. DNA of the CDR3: TGTGCCAGCAGCGCCGACAGGGCCACAGATACGCAGTATTTT. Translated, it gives CASSADRATDTQYF.

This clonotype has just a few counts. The CDR3 loop reads CSVGQGLSYEQYF. DNA for the CDR3: TGCAGCGTAGGACAGGGGTTGTCCTACGAGCAGTACTTC. V gene TRBV29-1 combines with J gene TRBJ2-7; 9 bases match TRBD1. CDR3 length: 13 residues. The V gene's germline CDR1 is SQVTM and CDR2 ANQGSEA. The J segment lost 1 base and the V segment lost 6 bases, leaving 4 bases of the junction unmatched.

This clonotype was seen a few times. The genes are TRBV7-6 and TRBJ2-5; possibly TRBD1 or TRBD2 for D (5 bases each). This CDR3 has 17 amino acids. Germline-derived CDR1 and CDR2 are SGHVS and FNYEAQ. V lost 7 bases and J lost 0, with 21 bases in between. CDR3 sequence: CASTPGIPQAYQETQYF. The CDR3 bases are TGTGCCAGCACCCCGGGGATCCCACAGGCGTACCAAGAGACCCAGTACTTC.

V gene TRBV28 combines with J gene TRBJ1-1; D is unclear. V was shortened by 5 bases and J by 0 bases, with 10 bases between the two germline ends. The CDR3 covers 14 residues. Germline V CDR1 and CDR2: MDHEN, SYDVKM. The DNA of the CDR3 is TGTGCCAGCAGTCCCCAAGCCGTGAACACTGAAGCTTTCTTT. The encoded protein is CASSPQAVNTEAFF.

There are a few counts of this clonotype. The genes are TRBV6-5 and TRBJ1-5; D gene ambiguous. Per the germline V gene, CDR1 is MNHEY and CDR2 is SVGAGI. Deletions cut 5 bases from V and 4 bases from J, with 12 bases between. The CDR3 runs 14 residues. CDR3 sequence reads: CASSGPNENQPQHF. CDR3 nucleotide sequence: TGTGCCAGCAGTGGACCCAACGAGAATCAGCCCCAGCATTTT.

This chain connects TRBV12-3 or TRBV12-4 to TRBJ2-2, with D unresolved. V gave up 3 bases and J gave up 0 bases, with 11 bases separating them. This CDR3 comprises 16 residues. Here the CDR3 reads CASSLYWATNTGELFF. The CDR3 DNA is TGTGCCAGCAGTTTGTATTGGGCTACGAACACCGGGGAGCTGTTTTTT.

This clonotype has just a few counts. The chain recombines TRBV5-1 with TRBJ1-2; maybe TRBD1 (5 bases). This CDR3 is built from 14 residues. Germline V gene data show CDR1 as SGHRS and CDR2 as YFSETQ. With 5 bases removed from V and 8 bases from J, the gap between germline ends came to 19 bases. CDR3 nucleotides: TGCGCCAGCAGACCTCCAGAGGGGCTTTCGGGCTACACCTTC. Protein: CASRPPEGLSGYTF.

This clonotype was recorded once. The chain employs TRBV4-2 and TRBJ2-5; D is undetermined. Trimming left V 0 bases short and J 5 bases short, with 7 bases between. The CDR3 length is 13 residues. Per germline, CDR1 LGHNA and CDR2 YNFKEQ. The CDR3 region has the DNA TGTGCCAGCAGCCAAGAGGGTAGGGAGACCCAGTACTTC. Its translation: CASSQEGRETQYF.

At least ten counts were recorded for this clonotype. This CDR3 reads CASSLQSRGQSDEQFF. CDR3 DNA: TGTGCCAGCAGCTTGCAATCCAGGGGGCAATCCGATGAGCAGTTCTTC. This chain connects TRBV5-6 to TRBJ2-1; TRBD1 matches 8 bases. V lost 1 base, J lost 8 bases, and 11 bases stayed unmatched. There are 16 residues in the CDR3. Germline V gene data show CDR1 as SGHDT and CDR2 as YYEEEE.

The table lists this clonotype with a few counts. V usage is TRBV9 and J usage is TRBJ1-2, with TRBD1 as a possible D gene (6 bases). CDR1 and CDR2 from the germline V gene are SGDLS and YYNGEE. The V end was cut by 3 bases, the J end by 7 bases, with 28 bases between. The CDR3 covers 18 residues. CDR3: CASSAQKTGRSSTVGYTF. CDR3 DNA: TGTGCCAGCAGCGCGCAGAAGACAGGACGGAGCTCCACTGTTGGCTACACCTTC.

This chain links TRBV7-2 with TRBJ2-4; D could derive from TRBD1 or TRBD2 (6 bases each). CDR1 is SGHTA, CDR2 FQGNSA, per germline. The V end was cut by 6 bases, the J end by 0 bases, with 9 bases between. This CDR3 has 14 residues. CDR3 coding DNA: TGTGCCAGCAGAGAGGGGGGAGCCAAAAACATTCAGTACTTC. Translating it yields CASREGGAKNIQYF.

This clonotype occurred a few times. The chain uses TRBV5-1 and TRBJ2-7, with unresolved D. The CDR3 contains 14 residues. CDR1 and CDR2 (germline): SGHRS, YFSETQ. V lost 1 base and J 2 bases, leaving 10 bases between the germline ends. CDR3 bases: TGCGCCAGCAGCTTGTACAGAGGTGCCTACGAGCAGTACTTC. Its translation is CASSLYRGAYEQYF. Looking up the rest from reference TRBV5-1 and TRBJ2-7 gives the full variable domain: KAGVTQTPRYLIKTRGQQVTLSCSPISGHRSVSWYQQTPGQGLQFLFEYFSETQRNKGNFPGRFSGRQFSNSRSEMNVSTLELGDSALYLCASSLYRGAYEQYFGPGTRLTVT.

CDR3 nucleotide sequence: TGTGCCAGCAGTTTAGGGACATCCTTCTACGAGCAGTACTTC. Translated, it gives CASSLGTSFYEQYF. V gene TRBV27 combines with J gene TRBJ2-7; maybe TRBD1 (6 bases). CDR3 size: 14 residues. The ends were cut back, 2 bases at V and 3 bases at J, with 11 bases in the middle. CDR1 and CDR2 from the germline V gene are MNHEY and SMNVEV (reference sequence).

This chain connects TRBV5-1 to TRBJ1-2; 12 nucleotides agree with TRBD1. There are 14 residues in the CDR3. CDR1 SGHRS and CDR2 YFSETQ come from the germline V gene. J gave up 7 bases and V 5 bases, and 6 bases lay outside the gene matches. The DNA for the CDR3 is TGCGCCAGCAGATCCGGGACAGGGGGCTTTGGCTACACCTTC. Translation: CASRSGTGGFGYTF.

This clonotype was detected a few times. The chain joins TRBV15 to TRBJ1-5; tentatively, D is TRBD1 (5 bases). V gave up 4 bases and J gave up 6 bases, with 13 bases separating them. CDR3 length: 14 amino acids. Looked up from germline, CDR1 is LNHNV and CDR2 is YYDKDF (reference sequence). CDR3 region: CATSTGEPSQPQHF. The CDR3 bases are TGTGCCACCAGCACGGGGGAGCCCAGTCAGCCCCAGCATTTT.

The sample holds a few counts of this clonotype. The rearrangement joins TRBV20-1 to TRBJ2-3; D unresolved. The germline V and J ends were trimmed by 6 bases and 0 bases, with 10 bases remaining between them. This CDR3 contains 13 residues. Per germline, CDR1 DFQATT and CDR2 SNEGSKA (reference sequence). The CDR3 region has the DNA TGCAGTGCCACTATCTTTAGCACAGATACGCAGTATTTT. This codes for CSATIFSTDTQYF.

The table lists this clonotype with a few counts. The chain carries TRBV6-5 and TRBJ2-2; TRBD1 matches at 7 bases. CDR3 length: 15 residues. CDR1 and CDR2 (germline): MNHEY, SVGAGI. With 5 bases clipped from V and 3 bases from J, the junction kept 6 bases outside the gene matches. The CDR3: CASSPTGVHTGELFF. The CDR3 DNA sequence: TGTGCCAGCAGTCCTACAGGGGTCCACACCGGGGAGCTGTTTTTT.

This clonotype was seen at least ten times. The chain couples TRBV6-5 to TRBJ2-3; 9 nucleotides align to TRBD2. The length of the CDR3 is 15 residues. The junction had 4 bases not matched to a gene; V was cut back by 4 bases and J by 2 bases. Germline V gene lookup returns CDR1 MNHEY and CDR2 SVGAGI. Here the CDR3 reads CASSSGGGATDTQYF. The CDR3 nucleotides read TGTGCCAGCAGTTCAGGCGGGGGGGCCACAGATACGCAGTATTTT.

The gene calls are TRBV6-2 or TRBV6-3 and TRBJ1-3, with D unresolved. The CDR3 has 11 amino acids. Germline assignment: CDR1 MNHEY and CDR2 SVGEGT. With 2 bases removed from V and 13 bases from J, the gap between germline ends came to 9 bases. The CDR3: CASSYAMRIYF. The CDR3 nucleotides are TGTGCCAGCAGTTACGCCATGAGGATATATTTT.

DNA for the CDR3: TGCGCCAGCAGCCGAGAAAATACTCCTTACAATGAGCAGTTCTTC. It encodes CASSRENTPYNEQFF. V and J are TRBV5-1 and TRBJ2-1; D not resolved. With 4 bases removed from V and 4 bases from J, the gap between germline ends came to 15 bases. Germline V lookup: CDR1 SGHRS, CDR2 YFSETQ. The CDR3 loop spans 15 amino acids.

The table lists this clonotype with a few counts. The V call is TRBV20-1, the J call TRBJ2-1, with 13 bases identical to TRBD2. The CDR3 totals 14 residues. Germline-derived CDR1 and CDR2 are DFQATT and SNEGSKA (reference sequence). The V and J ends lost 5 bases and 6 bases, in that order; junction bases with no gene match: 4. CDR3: CSAGLAGATNEQFF. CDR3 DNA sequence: TGCAGTGCTGGACTAGCGGGGGCGACCAATGAGCAGTTCTTC.

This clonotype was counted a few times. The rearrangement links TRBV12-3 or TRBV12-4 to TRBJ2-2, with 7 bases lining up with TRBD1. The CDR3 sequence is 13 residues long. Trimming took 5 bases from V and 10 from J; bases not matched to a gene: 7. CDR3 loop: CASSPTGVVELFF. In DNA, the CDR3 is TGTGCCAGCAGTCCCACAGGGGTCGTGGAGCTGTTTTTT.

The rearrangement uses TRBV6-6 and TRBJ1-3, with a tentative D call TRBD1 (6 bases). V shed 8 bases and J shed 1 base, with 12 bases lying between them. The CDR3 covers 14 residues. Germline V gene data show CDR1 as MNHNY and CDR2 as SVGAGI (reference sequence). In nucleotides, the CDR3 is TGTGCCAGCTCCGGACAGAAGTCTGGAAACACCATATATTTT. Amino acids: CASSGQKSGNTIYF.

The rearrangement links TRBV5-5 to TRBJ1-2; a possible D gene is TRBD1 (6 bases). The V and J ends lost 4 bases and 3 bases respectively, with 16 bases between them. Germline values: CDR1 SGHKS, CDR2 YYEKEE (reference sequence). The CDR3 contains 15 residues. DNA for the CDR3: TGTGCCAGCAGCCCCCCCCGGGGGCTCTACTATGGCTACACCTTC. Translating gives CASSPPRGLYYGYTF.

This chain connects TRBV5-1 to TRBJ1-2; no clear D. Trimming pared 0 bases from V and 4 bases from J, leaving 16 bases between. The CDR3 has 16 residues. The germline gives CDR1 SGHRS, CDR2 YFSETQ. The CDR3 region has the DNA TGCGCCAGCAGCTTGGGGGGTGGAGGCAGCCGCTATGGCTACACCTTC. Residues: CASSLGGGGSRYGYTF.

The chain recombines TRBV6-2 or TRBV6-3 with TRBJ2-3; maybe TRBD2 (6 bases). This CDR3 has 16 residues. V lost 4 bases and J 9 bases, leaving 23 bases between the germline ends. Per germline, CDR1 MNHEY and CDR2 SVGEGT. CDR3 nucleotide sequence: TGTGCCAGCAGTTCCCCCTCGGGTGGAGCACGGGGGACGCAGTATTTT. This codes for CASSSPSGGARGTQYF.

As DNA, the CDR3 is TGTGCCAGCAGCCAGACGGGACAGGGCTACTATGGCTACACCTTC. Translating it yields CASSQTGQGYYGYTF. The chain recombines TRBV3-1 with TRBJ1-2; TRBD1 aligns across 9 bases. The germline gives CDR1 LGHDT, CDR2 YNNKEL (reference sequence). The CDR3 contains 15 residues. The trim removed 3 bases at V and 3 bases at J, leaving 5 bases unmatched.

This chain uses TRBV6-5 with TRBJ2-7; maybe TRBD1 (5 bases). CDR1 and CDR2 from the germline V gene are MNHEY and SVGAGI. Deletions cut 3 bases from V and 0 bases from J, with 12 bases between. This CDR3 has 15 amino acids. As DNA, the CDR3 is TGTGCCAGCAGTTATTCAGGGATCGGCTCCTACGAGCAGTACTTC. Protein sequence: CASSYSGIGSYEQYF.

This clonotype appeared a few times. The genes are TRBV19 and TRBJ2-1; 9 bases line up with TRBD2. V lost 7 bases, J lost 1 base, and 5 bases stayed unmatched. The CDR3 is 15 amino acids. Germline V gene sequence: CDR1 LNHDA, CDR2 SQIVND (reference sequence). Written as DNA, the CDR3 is TGTGCCAGTAAACAAACTAGCGGGTCCTACAATGAGCAGTTCTTC. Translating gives CASKQTSGSYNEQFF.